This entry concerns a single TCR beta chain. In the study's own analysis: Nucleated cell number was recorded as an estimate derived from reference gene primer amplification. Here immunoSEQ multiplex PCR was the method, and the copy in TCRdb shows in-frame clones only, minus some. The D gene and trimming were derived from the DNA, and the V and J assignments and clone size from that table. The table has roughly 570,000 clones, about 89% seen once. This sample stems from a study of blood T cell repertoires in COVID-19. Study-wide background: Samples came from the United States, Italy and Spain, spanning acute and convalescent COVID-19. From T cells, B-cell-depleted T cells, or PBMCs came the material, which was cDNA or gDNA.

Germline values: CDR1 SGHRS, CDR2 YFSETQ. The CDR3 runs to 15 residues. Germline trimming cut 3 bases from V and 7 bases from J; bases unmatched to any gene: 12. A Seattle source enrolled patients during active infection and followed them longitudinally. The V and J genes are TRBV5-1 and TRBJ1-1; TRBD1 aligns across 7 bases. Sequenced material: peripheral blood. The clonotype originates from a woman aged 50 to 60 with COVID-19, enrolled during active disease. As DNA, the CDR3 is TGCGCCAGCAGCTACCTACAGGGGAGGAGTGATGAAGCTTTCTTT. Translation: CASSYLQGRSDEAFF.